This T cell receptor (beta chain) was found in a study of cytomegalovirus exposure and HLA in healthy donors. Germline lookup yields CDR1 MNHNS and CDR2 SASEGT. The junction had 4 bases not matched to a gene; V was cut back by 4 bases and J by 4 bases. This CDR3 is 15 amino acids long. PCR involved 60 Vbeta and 13 Jbeta primers. Clones were sequenced by immunoSEQ multiplex PCR, and TCRdb holds only the in-frame ones, with some missing. Of 150,000 to 200,000 clones listed, roughly 80% are singletons. Source material: PBMCs. This chain uses TRBV6-1 with TRBJ1-2; TRBD1 matches at 12 bases. This receptor was obtained from a human donor in good health. The CDR3 region has the DNA TGTGCCAGCAGTGCGGGACAGGGGGCGGGCTATGGCTACACCTTC. This codes for CASSAGQGAGYGYTF.